The 26 T cell receptor beta chains listed next were all sequenced from one sample in a study of blood T cell repertoires in COVID-19. Only in-frame clones appear in the TCRdb table, and some are missing; sequencing was by immunoSEQ multiplex PCR. The sample carries about 230,000 clones, almost 90% recorded once. Sample: peripheral blood. These receptors were collected from a woman aged 55-75 years with acute or convalescent COVID-19.

A few counts support this clone. The V gene is TRBV5-1, the J gene TRBJ2-1; 11 bases align to TRBD2. V gave up 0 bases and J gave up 4 bases; unmatched junction bases: 9. The CDR3 spans 18 residues. Germline CDR1 SGHRS, CDR2 YFSETQ. The CDR3 DNA follows: TGCGCCAGCAGCTTGGAAGGACTAGCGGGCTCCTCGTACAATGAGCAGTTCTTC. This sequence encodes CASSLEGLAGSSYNEQFF.

The chain recombines TRBV19 with TRBJ1-4, with 7 bases lining up with TRBD1. This CDR3 contains 16 residues. Germline-derived CDR1 and CDR2 are LNHDA and SQIVND (reference sequence). After removal of 7 bases from V and 6 bases from J, the junction contained 14 bases not matched to a gene. CDR3 in DNA: TGTGCCAGTATTGACTACGAAGGGCAGGGGGATGAAAAACTGTTTTTT. This sequence encodes CASIDYEGQGDEKLFF.

This chain joins TRBV2 and TRBJ1-5, with TRBD1 matching 8 bases. This CDR3 has 15 residues. Germline values: CDR1 SNHLY, CDR2 FYNNEI. J was trimmed by 1 base and V by 5 bases; bases with no gene match: 4. The CDR3 loop is CASSFGQGSNQPQHF. Written as DNA, the CDR3 is TGTGCCAGCAGTTTCGGACAGGGCAGCAATCAGCCCCAGCATTTT. Using reference TRBV2 and TRBJ1-5 for the parts outside the CDR3, the full variable domain is EPEVTQTPSHQVTQMGQEVILRCVPISNHLYFYWYRQILGQKVEFLVSFYNNEISEKSEIFDDQFSVERPDGSNFTLKIRSTKLEDSAMYFCASSFGQGSNQPQHFGDGTRLSIL.

This CDR3 is CASSQDTGGGEQFF. In DNA form, the CDR3 reads TGCGCCAGCAGCCAAGATACGGGAGGCGGCGAGCAGTTCTTC. This chain links TRBV4-3 with TRBJ2-1; 7 nucleotides line up with TRBD2. Trimming removed 0 bases from V and 10 bases from J; junction bases left unmatched: 6. Germline V gives CDR1 LGHNA, CDR2 YSLEER. The CDR3 runs to 14 residues.

The gene calls are TRBV11-2 and TRBJ1-1; D perhaps matches TRBD1 (6 bases). Germline V gene data show CDR1 as SGHAT and CDR2 as FQNNGV. Trimming cost V 1 base and J 1 base, with 10 bases left between them. The CDR3 runs to 15 residues. CDR3 loop: CASSLGPGQNTEAFF. The CDR3, as DNA: TGTGCCAGCAGCTTAGGGCCGGGACAGAACACTGAAGCTTTCTTT.

The chain is built from TRBV28 and TRBJ1-1; no definite D call. Germline V CDR1 and CDR2: MDHEN, SYDVKM. CDR3 length: 14 amino acids. The germline V and J ends were trimmed by 7 bases and 5 bases, with 17 bases remaining between them. DNA of the CDR3: TGTGCCAGCACAAATGGAGGGAAGATAACTGAAGCTTTCTTT. As protein: CASTNGGKITEAFF. Filled out from reference TRBV28 and TRBJ1-1, the complete variable domain reads DVKVTQSSRYLVKRTGEKVFLECVQDMDHENMFWYRQDPGLGLRLIYFSYDVKMKEKGDIPEGYSVSREKKERFSLILESASTNQTSMYLCASTNGGKITEAFFGQGTRLTVV.

This clone was picked up a small number of times. The rearrangement links TRBV6-6 to TRBJ1-3, with D uncertain. Per the germline V gene, CDR1 is MNHNY and CDR2 is SVGAGI (reference sequence). The germline V and J ends were trimmed by 0 bases and 0 bases, with 6 bases remaining between them. This CDR3 has 15 residues. CDR3 nucleotide sequence: TGTGCCAGCAGTTACTCGCGGATCTCTGGAAACACCATATATTTT. Protein: CASSYSRISGNTIYF.

The chain recombines TRBV27 with TRBJ1-4, with 7 bases that match TRBD1. The trim removed 4 bases at V and 5 bases at J, leaving 7 bases unmatched. Germline V gene sequence: CDR1 MNHEY, CDR2 SMNVEV (reference sequence). The length of the CDR3 is 15 residues. CDR3 DNA: TGTGCCAGCAGTTCACCTAGACAGGGAAATGAAAAACTGTTTTTT. Translation: CASSSPRQGNEKLFF.

This clone appeared once. The rearrangement joins TRBV6-2 or TRBV6-3 to TRBJ1-1, with 9 bases aligning to TRBD1. The CDR3 is 15 residues long. CDR1 MNHEY and CDR2 SVGEGT come from the germline V gene. The trim removed 4 bases at V and 6 bases at J, leaving 9 bases unmatched. The CDR3 DNA is TGTGCCAGCAGTTCTCCGGGACAGGGATACGCTGAAGCTTTCTTT. Translated: CASSSPGQGYAEAFF.

The V gene is TRBV7-2, the J gene TRBJ2-7, with 8 bases lining up with TRBD1. J lost 4 bases, V lost 4 bases, and 9 bases had no gene match. CDR1 is SGHTA and CDR2 is FQGNSA in the germline V gene. CDR3 size: 15 residues. CDR3 residues: CASSSRDRQSYEQYF. CDR3 nucleotide sequence: TGTGCCAGCAGCTCCCGGGACAGGCAATCTTACGAGCAGTACTTC. The entire variable domain, with the rest obtained from reference TRBV7-2 and TRBJ2-7, is as follows: GAGVSQSPSNKVTEKGKDVELRCDPISGHTALYWYRQSLGQGLEFLIYFQGNSAPDKSGLPSDRFSAERTGGSVSTLTIQRTQQEDSAVYLCASSSRDRQSYEQYFGPGTRLTVT.

The chain links TRBV6-5 to TRBJ1-6; D is perhaps TRBD1 (5 bases). Deletions cut 6 bases from V and 11 bases from J, with 17 bases between. The germline V gene has CDR1 MNHEY and CDR2 SVGAGI. The CDR3 contains 14 residues. CDR3: CASRTGGVGPPLHF. CDR3 coding DNA: TGTGCCAGCAGAACTGGGGGGGTGGGGCCACCCCTCCACTTT.

This clone turned up a few times. The genes are TRBV3-1 (or the pseudogene TRBV3-2) and TRBJ1-6; D remains ambiguous. Germline V gives CDR1 LGHDT, CDR2 YNNKEL (reference sequence). Between the trimmed V and J ends, which lost 1 base and 13 bases, there was a span of 14 bases. CDR3 size: 14 residues. CDR3: CASSQAQPGSPLHF. The CDR3, as DNA: TGTGCCAGCAGCCAAGCCCAGCCAGGTTCTCCCCTCCACTTT.

The rearrangement links TRBV7-2 to TRBJ2-7, with D unresolved. Per germline, CDR1 SGHTA and CDR2 FQGNSA. Trimming removed 5 bases at V and 4 bases at J, with 12 bases between. There are 13 residues in the CDR3. In DNA form, the CDR3 reads TGTGCCAGCAGCCGGCCCTACGGGTACGAGCAGTACTTC. This encodes CASSRPYGYEQYF.

V is TRBV7-9 and J is TRBJ1-5; D not resolved. The CDR3 runs 16 residues. CDR1 SEHNR and CDR2 FQNEAQ come from the germline V gene (reference sequence). Trimming removed 1 base from V and 1 base from J, with 11 bases in between. The CDR3 DNA sequence: TGTGCCAGCAGCTTAGGGGCGACCTCAAGCAATCAGCCCCAGCATTTT. Protein: CASSLGATSSNQPQHF.

The chain has TRBV7-9 and TRBJ2-7, with 7 bases matching TRBD2. Germline assignment: CDR1 SEHNR and CDR2 FQNEAQ (reference sequence). The junction had 7 bases not matched to a gene; V was cut back by 3 bases and J by 2 bases. This CDR3 spans 15 amino acids. The CDR3 DNA reads as TGTGCCAGCAGCTTTAGAGCGGGACTTGCCTACGAGCAGTACTTC. It encodes CASSFRAGLAYEQYF.

The rearrangement joins TRBV7-2 to TRBJ2-7, with 7 bases identical to TRBD2. CDR1 SGHTA and CDR2 FQGNSA come from the germline V gene. The CDR3 has 18 residues. V lost 5 bases to trimming and J lost 6 bases; unmatched junction nucleotides: 22. CDR3 residues: CASSPTLGGYFRPGEQYF. CDR3 coding DNA: TGTGCCAGCAGCCCGACCCTCGGGGGGTATTTCCGTCCTGGCGAGCAGTACTTC.

This clone was seen only once. The chain uses TRBV13 and TRBJ2-3; D gene uncertain. Looked up from germline, CDR1 is PRHDT and CDR2 is FYEKMQ (reference sequence). This CDR3 comprises 12 residues. The germline V and J ends were trimmed by 5 bases and 4 bases, with 7 bases remaining between them. The CDR3 here is CASSPRADTQYF. The CDR3 bases are TGTGCCAGCAGCCCTCGGGCAGATACGCAGTATTTT.

J is TRBJ2-1 and V is TRBV15; 7 bases map to TRBD1. Trimming cost V 2 bases and J 8 bases; bases outside gene matches: 6. CDR1 and CDR2 (germline): LNHNV, YYDKDF (reference sequence). The CDR3 loop spans 14 amino acids. The DNA for the CDR3 is TGTGCCACCAGCAGAAGGGGACAGATCGATGAGCAGTTCTTC. Encoded protein: CATSRRGQIDEQFF.

The chain carries TRBV29-1 and TRBJ1-2; D ambiguous. V lost 4 bases to trimming and J lost 4 bases, with 10 bases between them. This CDR3 comprises 12 residues. CDR1 is SQVTM, CDR2 ANQGSEA, per germline. CDR3 DNA: TGCAGCGTTGTGCGGGGATCCTATGGCTACACCTTC. Its protein is CSVVRGSYGYTF.

The chain carries TRBV6-4 and TRBJ2-5; 9 nucleotides align to TRBD2. V was clipped by 7 bases and J by 5 bases; unmatched bases: 5. Germline CDR1 MRHNA, CDR2 SNTAGT. This CDR3 spans 13 amino acids. Here the CDR3 reads CASTGGREETQYF. In DNA form, the CDR3 reads TGTGCCAGCACTGGCGGGAGGGAGGAGACCCAGTACTTC.

The chain is built from TRBV28 and TRBJ2-3; 8 bases match TRBD2. The CDR3 spans 15 residues. The V and J ends lost 5 bases and 4 bases, in that order; junction bases with no gene match: 8. From germline, CDR1 is MDHEN and CDR2 SYDVKM. CDR3 DNA sequence: TGTGCCAGCAGTCCCCCCCAAGCGGGGGCAGATACGCAGTATTTT. Protein: CASSPPQAGADTQYF.

The chain couples TRBV2 to TRBJ1-6; 8 bases line up with TRBD1. V was clipped by 2 bases and J by 5 bases; unmatched bases: 5. Germline V lookup: CDR1 SNHLY, CDR2 FYNNEI. This CDR3 is 16 amino acids long. DNA of the CDR3: TGTGCCAGCAGTGAATGGACGGGACAGGATAATTCACCCCTCCACTTT. This codes for CASSEWTGQDNSPLHF.

The chain links TRBV4-2 to TRBJ1-3, with 9 bases that match TRBD1. CDR1 and CDR2 (germline): LGHNA, YNFKEQ. Unmatched junction bases numbered 9, after V lost 5 bases and J lost 4 bases. CDR3 length equals 16 residues. This CDR3 reads CASSIRQGGEGNTIYF. The DNA for the CDR3 is TGTGCCAGCAGCATACGACAGGGGGGCGAAGGAAACACCATATATTTT.

The V and J genes are TRBV5-8 and TRBJ1-2, with 8 bases aligning to TRBD1. The germline gives CDR1 SGHTS, CDR2 YDEGEE. The CDR3 contains 14 residues. Trimming removed 4 bases from V and 5 bases from J; junction bases left unmatched: 7. The CDR3 sequence is CASSLARTGYGYTF. The CDR3 bases are TGTGCCAGCAGCCTAGCCAGGACAGGGTATGGCTACACCTTC.

This clone was seen just once. CDR3 coding DNA: TGTGCCAGCAGCTTAGCGGGCCTAGCGGGAGACACCTCCTACGAGCAGTACTTC. This codes for CASSLAGLAGDTSYEQYF. V is TRBV7-2 and J is TRBJ2-7; 10 bases map to TRBD2. V lost 0 bases and J lost 0; bases outside the gene matches: 8. This CDR3 contains 18 residues. Germline V gives CDR1 SGHTA, CDR2 FQGNSA.

The chain recombines TRBV2 with TRBJ1-3, with D perhaps TRBD1 (6 bases). The germline V gene has CDR1 SNHLY and CDR2 FYNNEI. V lost 3 bases and J lost 4, with 13 bases in between. The CDR3 consists of 15 residues. CDR3 region: CASSDLDSFGNTIYF. The DNA of the CDR3 is TGTGCCAGCAGTGATCTGGACAGTTTCGGAAACACCATATATTTT. Filled out from reference TRBV2 and TRBJ1-3, the complete variable domain reads EPEVTQTPSHQVTQMGQEVILRCVPISNHLYFYWYRQILGQKVEFLVSFYNNEISEKSEIFDDQFSVERPDGSNFTLKIRSTKLEDSAMYFCASSDLDSFGNTIYFGEGSWLTVV.